Shown below are 31 T cell receptor beta chains from a single sample sequenced in a study of cytomegalovirus exposure and HLA in healthy donors (dated by TCRdb to about 2017). Libraries were constructed by the immunoSEQ multiplex PCR assay. For the multiplex PCR, a mixture combining 60 forward primers for TCR Vbeta segments and 13 reverse primers for TCR Jbeta segments was used. The table comes from immuneACCESS by way of TCRdb, which keeps in-frame sequences with V and J called. Part of the clones is missing from these tables; in studies checked, under half for an unresolved V gene and the rest for unknown reasons. The sample contains 65,000 to 95,000 clones, 78% of them found a single time. Jointly, the top ten make up about 5.5% of the sample. The sequencing sample was made of PBMCs. The receptors originated from a male donor in good health and CMV-seropositive.

CDR3 DNA: TGTGCCAGCAGTGATCCTTATTATGGCTACACCTTC. Translating gives CASSDPYYGYTF. The rearrangement links TRBV6-4 to TRBJ1-2, with D uncertain. Germline values: CDR1 MRHNA, CDR2 SNTAGT. The V and J ends lost 3 bases and 5 bases respectively, with 7 bases between them. This CDR3 region has 12 residues.

This clone has a handful of counts. J is TRBJ1-5 and V is TRBV2, with no clear D. The CDR3 consists of 13 residues. In germline, CDR1 is SNHLY, CDR2 FYNNEI. Trimming took 7 bases from V and 0 from J, leaving 7 bases between them. The CDR3 reads CASMGRSNQPQHF. Here the CDR3 DNA reads TGTGCCAGCATGGGCCGTAGCAATCAGCCCCAGCATTTT.

The rearrangement joins TRBV27 to TRBJ2-5; TRBD1 matches at 7 bases. V lost 1 base and J lost 11; bases outside the gene matches: 19. The CDR3 loop spans 17 amino acids. Germline V lookup: CDR1 MNHEY, CDR2 SMNVEV (reference sequence). The CDR3 here is CASSLFSLRDSGMRQYF. The CDR3 nucleotides read TGTGCCAGCAGTTTATTTTCGCTCCGGGACAGTGGGATGCGGCAGTACTTC.

V is TRBV7-9 and J is TRBJ1-1; D unclear. CDR3 length: 15 amino acids. Deletions cut 7 bases from V and 2 bases from J, with 17 bases between. From germline, CDR1 is SEHNR and CDR2 FQNEAQ (reference sequence). The DNA for the CDR3 is TGTGCCAGCATCCCGTCTTTGCCTATAAACACTGAAGCTTTCTTT. Amino acids: CASIPSLPINTEAFF.

The chain uses TRBV12-5 and TRBJ1-2; D uncertain. Trimming stripped 7 bases from V and 8 bases from J, with 20 bases between. The CDR3 runs to 14 residues. Looked up from germline, CDR1 is LGHNT and CDR2 is FRNRAP. The CDR3 reads CASVHSTLREGYTF. CDR3 coding DNA: TGTGCTAGTGTTCACTCGACACTCCGGGAGGGCTACACCTTC.

This rearrangement joins TRBV5-4 to TRBJ1-2, with no clear D. Germline V CDR1 and CDR2: SGHNT, YYREEE (reference sequence). Trimming stripped 2 bases from V and 4 bases from J, with 6 bases between. This CDR3 is 12 amino acids long. CDR3 region: CASSLIGYGYTF. The CDR3 region has the DNA TGTGCCAGCAGCTTAATCGGCTATGGCTACACCTTC.

The chain couples TRBV28 to TRBJ1-2; D remains ambiguous. The germline gives CDR1 MDHEN, CDR2 SYDVKM. Trimming shortened V by 3 bases and J by 3 bases, and 8 bases separated the two germline ends. CDR3 length: 13 residues. CDR3 residues: CASSFYSDYGYTF. DNA for the CDR3: TGTGCCAGCAGTTTTTACAGTGACTATGGCTACACCTTC.

This chain joins TRBV10-2 and TRBJ1-2; 9 positions agree with TRBD1. V was clipped by 5 bases and J by 10 bases; unmatched bases: 8. The CDR3 is made up of 13 amino acids. Looked up from germline, CDR1 is WSHSY and CDR2 is SAAADI. CDR3 sequence reads: CASSPTGTGIYTF. The CDR3, as DNA: TGCGCCAGCAGTCCGACCGGGACAGGGATCTACACCTTC.

A remark on this clone: One end of the junction is discordant with germline, which a read error may explain. The chain has TRBV5-8 and TRBJ1-2; possibly TRBD1 for D (5 bases). The CDR3 extends over 11 amino acids. CDR1 is SGHTS, CDR2 YDEGEE, per germline. In DNA, the CDR3 is TGTGCCAGCAGCTTGGACAGGAATCAAAACTTC. Its protein product is CASSLDRNQNF. The complete variable domain, with remaining parts taken from reference TRBV5-8 and TRBJ1-2, reads EAGVTQSPTHLIKTRGQQATLRCSPISGHTSVYWYQQALGLGLQFLLWYDEGEERNRGNFPPRFSGRQFPNYSSELNVNALELEDSALYLCASSLDRNQNFGSGTRLTVV.

This clone was seen a single time. This chain uses TRBV7-9 with TRBJ1-2, with 8 bases that match TRBD1. CDR1 and CDR2 (germline): SEHNR, FQNEAQ (reference sequence). Losses at the gene ends were 5 bases for V and 5 bases for J; bases not matched to a gene: 7. This CDR3 comprises 14 residues. Written as DNA, the CDR3 is TGTGCCAGCAGCGACGGGACAGGATCGTATGGCTACACCTTC. Translated, it gives CASSDGTGSYGYTF. The variable domain in full, completed from reference TRBV7-9 and TRBJ1-2, reads DTGVSQNPRHKITKRGQNVTFRCDPISEHNRLYWYRQTLGQGPEFLTYFQNEAQLEKSRLLSDRFSAERPKGSFSTLEIQRTEQGDSAMYLCASSDGTGSYGYTFGSGTRLTVV.

J is TRBJ1-2 and V is TRBV14; unclear D gene. Germline loops: CDR1 SGHDN, CDR2 FVKESK. This CDR3 contains 15 residues. The ends were cut back, 2 bases at V and 4 bases at J, with 14 bases in the middle. CDR3 region: CASSQRTFDGYGYTF. The CDR3 coding sequence is TGTGCCAGCAGCCAAAGGACTTTTGACGGCTATGGCTACACCTTC.

The chain uses TRBV6-6 and TRBJ2-7, with D possibly matching TRBD1 (6 bases). The ends were cut back, 6 bases at V and 6 bases at J, with 18 bases in the middle. Germline V gives CDR1 MNHNY, CDR2 SVGAGI (reference sequence). The CDR3 runs 14 residues. CDR3 loop: CASRSQGHAREQYF. The CDR3 nucleotides read TGTGCCAGCAGATCTCAGGGGCATGCTCGCGAGCAGTACTTC.

This chain connects TRBV30 to TRBJ2-7; 8 nucleotides line up with TRBD2. CDR1 and CDR2 from the germline V gene are GTSNPN and SVGIG (reference sequence). V lost 2 bases to trimming and J lost 6 bases; unmatched junction nucleotides: 3. The CDR3 loop spans 12 amino acids. The CDR3 here is CAWSRLALEQYF. The CDR3 DNA reads TGTGCCTGGAGTAGACTAGCGCTCGAGCAGTACTTC.

CDR3 loop: CASSLGLEGSPLHF. The CDR3 DNA reads as TGTGCCAGCAGCTTGGGACTGGAGGGCTCACCCCTCCACTTT. The rearrangement links TRBV5-4 to TRBJ1-6, with unresolved D. The CDR3 spans 14 residues. Trimming left V 0 bases short and J 10 bases short, with 11 bases between. CDR1 is SGHNT, CDR2 YYREEE, per germline (reference sequence).

J is TRBJ1-1 and V is TRBV18; 10 bases map to TRBD1. CDR3 length: 16 residues. The J segment lost 0 bases and the V segment lost 1 base, leaving 2 bases of the junction unmatched. Germline V gene sequence: CDR1 KGHSH, CDR2 LQKENI. The chain's CDR3 is CASSPRTGGMNTEAFF. CDR3 coding DNA: TGTGCCAGCTCACCACGGACAGGGGGGATGAACACTGAAGCTTTCTTT.

This clone was detected a few times. The rearrangement links TRBV4-1 to TRBJ2-7, with TRBD1 matching 7 bases. This CDR3 region has 14 residues. With 4 bases clipped from V and 3 bases from J, the junction kept 6 bases outside the gene matches. Germline CDR1 MGHRA, CDR2 YSYEKL. CDR3: CASSPPGQSYEQYF. The CDR3 nucleotides are TGCGCCAGCAGCCCCCCGGGACAGAGCTACGAGCAGTACTTC.

This clone was observed a handful of times. This chain connects TRBV30 to TRBJ1-1, with D tentatively TRBD1 (5 bases). Trimming cost V 2 bases and J 0 bases, with 13 bases left between them. The length of the CDR3 is 15 residues. Germline V gene lookup returns CDR1 GTSNPN and CDR2 SVGIG (reference sequence). This chain's CDR3 is CAWSRGSALNTEAFF. In nucleotides, the CDR3 is TGTGCCTGGAGTCGGGGGTCAGCACTGAACACTGAAGCTTTCTTT.

To note about this clone: An end of the junction differs from the germline gene, which may be a read error. The chain links TRBV7-2 to TRBJ1-5; D is uncertain. The germline CDR1 and CDR2 sequences are SGHTA and FQGNSA. This CDR3 region has 13 residues. The CDR3 spells CASNLEFSQPQHF. The CDR3 bases are TGTGCCAGCAACTTAGAATTTAGTCAGCCCCAGCATTTT.

The chain joins TRBV19 to TRBJ1-4, with a possible D match to TRBD1 (5 bases). V shed 6 bases and J shed 10 bases, with 21 bases lying between them. CDR3 length: 15 amino acids. Germline loops: CDR1 LNHDA, CDR2 SQIVND (reference sequence). The CDR3 spells CASRYQEEGGGKLFF. The CDR3 DNA is TGTGCCAGTAGATATCAGGAGGAAGGCGGGGGAAAACTGTTTTTT.

CDR3 nucleotide sequence: TGTGCCAGCAGCTGGACAGAGAGCACAGATACGCAGTATTTT. Its translation is CASSWTESTDTQYF. The chain has TRBV7-2 and TRBJ2-3; maybe TRBD1 (6 bases). CDR3 length: 14 amino acids. Germline assignment: CDR1 SGHTA and CDR2 FQGNSA. Trimming stripped 4 bases from V and 0 bases from J, with 8 bases between.

This sequence joins TRBV7-6 and TRBJ1-5; 10 bases fit TRBD1. The CDR3 runs 18 residues. Germline V gives CDR1 SGHVS, CDR2 FNYEAQ. V was pared by 4 bases and J by 1 base, with 10 bases of the junction left unmatched. The CDR3 DNA is TGTGCCAGCAGCTACCCAGGGACAGGGGTCATCAGCAATCAGCCCCAGCATTTT. Amino acids: CASSYPGTGVISNQPQHF. Complete variable domain (other parts from reference TRBV7-6 and TRBJ1-5): GAGVSQSPRYKVTKRGQDVALRCDPISGHVSLYWYRQALGQGPEFLTYFNYEAQQDKSGLPNDRFSAERPEGSISTLTIQRTEQRDSAMYRCASSYPGTGVISNQPQHFGDGTRLSIL.

V and J are TRBV19 and TRBJ2-3; 10 bases fit TRBD2. Germline V gene data show CDR1 as LNHDA and CDR2 as SQIVND (reference sequence). Unmatched junction bases numbered 12, after V lost 3 bases and J lost 3 bases. CDR3 length: 18 amino acids. CDR3 in DNA: TGTGCCAGTAGTATTCTGAGCCTAGCGGGAGACATGACAGATACGCAGTATTTT. Amino acid sequence: CASSILSLAGDMTDTQYF.

This chain joins TRBV9 and TRBJ2-6, with 10 bases matching TRBD1. The V and J ends lost 3 bases and 1 base, in that order; junction bases with no gene match: 7. This CDR3 is built from 18 residues. In germline, CDR1 is SGDLS, CDR2 YYNGEE. CDR3 residues: CASSAPGQGLSGANVLTF. Written as DNA, the CDR3 is TGTGCCAGCAGCGCTCCGGGACAGGGGTTATCTGGGGCCAACGTCCTGACTTTC.

The chain joins TRBV7-9 to TRBJ1-3, with D possibly TRBD1 on 5 matching bases. CDR3 length: 17 residues. Looked up from germline, CDR1 is SEHNR and CDR2 is FQNEAQ (reference sequence). The ends were cut back, 2 bases at V and 1 base at J, with 15 bases in the middle. CDR3 DNA sequence: TGTGCCAGCAGCTTATTTAGAGCGTCAGGGTCTGGAAACACCATATATTTT. This encodes CASSLFRASGSGNTIYF.

The genes are TRBV5-1 and TRBJ1-1; 8 nucleotides align to TRBD1. Germline V gene lookup returns CDR1 SGHRS and CDR2 YFSETQ. The CDR3 loop spans 14 amino acids. V shed 3 bases and J 0 bases; nucleotides not matched to a gene: 1. This CDR3 is CASSWTGMNTEAFF. CDR3 DNA sequence: TGCGCCAGCAGCTGGACAGGGATGAACACTGAAGCTTTCTTT.

This clone was seen only once. The chain is built from TRBV14 and TRBJ2-2; D possibly corresponds to TRBD1 (6 bases). Germline lookup yields CDR1 SGHDN and CDR2 FVKESK. The CDR3 spans 15 residues. Trimming took off 7 bases at V and 4 bases at J, with 16 bases between the two ends. For the CDR3, the DNA is TGTGCCAGCATCTCGGACAGTGACCGCACCGGGGAGCTGTTTTTT. It specifies CASISDSDRTGELFF.

The V call is TRBV15, the J call TRBJ2-7, with 10 bases aligning to TRBD2. CDR1 is LNHNV and CDR2 is YYDKDF in the germline V gene (reference sequence). Trimming took 0 bases from V and 7 from J; bases not matched to a gene: 6. CDR3 length: 15 amino acids. CDR3 coding DNA: TGTGCCACCAGCAGAGATAAACTAGCGGGAAGGGAGCAGTACTTC. Translation: CATSRDKLAGREQYF.

The chain employs TRBV5-6 and TRBJ1-2; tentatively, D is TRBD1 (6 bases). V gave up 7 bases and J gave up 9 bases, with 16 bases separating them. Per the germline V gene, CDR1 is SGHDT and CDR2 is YYEEEE. The CDR3 runs to 12 residues. The CDR3 region has the DNA TGTGCCAGCGAGGGGGGGGAACGGAGCTACACCTTC. Protein product: CASEGGERSYTF. Looking up the rest from reference TRBV5-6 and TRBJ1-2 gives the full variable domain: DAGVTQSPTHLIKTRGQQVTLRCSPKSGHDTVSWYQQALGQGPQFIFQYYEEEERQRGNFPDRFSGHQFPNYSSELNVNALLLGDSALYLCASEGGERSYTFGSGTRLTVV.

This clone has more than one count but fewer than ten. CDR3 amino acids: CASRGRGWGYTF. CDR3 nucleotide sequence: TGTGCCAGCAGGGGCAGGGGCTGGGGCTACACCTTC. The rearrangement links TRBV6-6 to TRBJ1-2, with a possible D match to TRBD1 (6 bases). The CDR3 length is 12 residues. Per germline, CDR1 MNHNY and CDR2 SVGAGI (reference sequence). V lost 6 bases, J lost 8 bases, and 13 bases lay in between.

The chain recombines TRBV2 with TRBJ2-7; 8 bases match TRBD1. The V gene end was trimmed by 8 bases and the J gene end by 3 bases; junction bases not matched to a gene: 3. The CDR3 sequence is 12 residues long. Germline CDR1 and CDR2: SNHLY and FYNNEI. The CDR3 loop is CASGQGVYEQYF. The DNA for the CDR3 is TGTGCCAGCGGACAGGGCGTCTACGAGCAGTACTTC. Full variable domain (missing parts from reference TRBV2 and TRBJ2-7): EPEVTQTPSHQVTQMGQEVILRCVPISNHLYFYWYRQILGQKVEFLVSFYNNEISEKSEIFDDQFSVERPDGSNFTLKIRSTKLEDSAMYFCASGQGVYEQYFGPGTRLTVT.

This clone has more than one count but fewer than ten. The chain carries TRBV5-4 and TRBJ2-7; D uncertain. V was pared by 4 bases and J by 3 bases, with 8 bases between. There are 12 residues in the CDR3. Germline lookup yields CDR1 SGHNT and CDR2 YYREEE (reference sequence). The CDR3 reads CASSAQDYEQYF. The CDR3 DNA is TGTGCCAGCAGCGCCCAGGACTACGAGCAGTACTTC.